This passage covers 30 T cell receptor beta chains from one sample sequenced in a study of blood T cell repertoires in COVID-19. The method was immunoSEQ multiplex PCR; TCRdb's version includes in-frame clones alone and lacks a portion of them. The sample has over 25,000 clones; roughly 90% are singletons. Sequenced input: peripheral blood. The receptors were sampled from a human donor with active COVID-19. The donor label of this sample is uncertain.

The rearrangement uses TRBV15 and TRBJ2-3; no firm D call. Germline CDR1 is LNHNV and CDR2 is YYDKDF (reference sequence). CDR3 length equals 16 residues. V was pared by 0 bases and J by 0 bases, with 10 bases between. CDR3 loop: CATSRDLTPSTDTQYF. The CDR3 DNA is TGTGCCACCAGCAGAGATCTGACACCTAGCACAGATACGCAGTATTTT.

V is TRBV10-3 and J is TRBJ1-2; maybe TRBD1 (5 bases). Germline V gives CDR1 ENHRY, CDR2 SYGVKD. The V end lost 6 bases, the J end lost 8 bases, and 16 bases lay between the germline ends. This CDR3 contains 13 residues. The CDR3 here is CAISTDSWAGYTF. In nucleotides, the CDR3 is TGTGCCATCAGCACCGACAGTTGGGCGGGCTACACCTTC.

The V call is TRBV27, the J call TRBJ2-7, with 9 bases fitting TRBD1. Germline V gene sequence: CDR1 MNHEY, CDR2 SMNVEV (reference sequence). The CDR3 is 15 residues long. V lost 5 bases to trimming and J lost 9 bases; unmatched junction nucleotides: 14. This CDR3 reads CASSDPGQGRRRQYF. The DNA of the CDR3 is TGTGCCAGCAGTGACCCGGGACAGGGTCGTAGGCGGCAGTACTTC.

The chain has TRBV30 and TRBJ2-1; perhaps TRBD2 as D (6 bases). The CDR3 totals 13 residues. Trimming shortened V by 5 bases and J by 9 bases, and 17 bases separated the two germline ends. Germline V gene data show CDR1 as GTSNPN and CDR2 as SVGIG (reference sequence). For the CDR3, the DNA is TGTGCCTGGGGGTCAAGAGCGGGTAGTGAGCAGTTCTTC. This gives the protein CAWGSRAGSEQFF.

The chain has TRBV9 and TRBJ2-3, with D possibly matching TRBD2 (5 bases). V lost 0 bases to trimming and J lost 5 bases, with 7 bases between them. Germline values: CDR1 SGDLS, CDR2 YYNGEE. This CDR3 has 13 residues. For the CDR3, the DNA is TGTGCCAGCAGCGTAGACAGCGGAGATACGCAGTATTTT. Amino acid sequence: CASSVDSGDTQYF.

V usage is TRBV7-9 and J usage is TRBJ2-3, with TRBD2 identical over 9 bases. The CDR3 spans 15 residues. Germline V gene sequence: CDR1 SEHNR, CDR2 FQNEAQ (reference sequence). Trimming at V came to 8 bases and at J to 6 bases, leaving 12 bases not matched to a gene. DNA for the CDR3: TGTGCCAGCCTCAGAGCGGGAGGATCAGGGGATACGCAGTATTTT. Protein: CASLRAGGSGDTQYF.

The chain couples TRBV24-1 to TRBJ2-1; possible D gene TRBD1, 5 bases. The CDR3 is 14 residues long. Germline CDR1 reads KGHDR; CDR2 reads SFDVKD. The V gene lost 9 bases and the J gene lost 1 base, with 12 bases spanning the gap. CDR3 protein: CATGSRTSYNEQFF. As DNA, the CDR3 is TGTGCCACCGGATCCAGGACATCCTACAATGAGCAGTTCTTC.

This sequence joins TRBV28 and TRBJ1-5; maybe TRBD1 (5 bases). V lost 0 bases to trimming and J lost 4 bases, with 10 bases between them. The CDR3 runs 15 residues. CDR1 and CDR2 from the germline V gene are MDHEN and SYDVKM. The CDR3 DNA is TGTGCCAGCAGTTTATGGGGGCAGGGTAATCAGCCCCAGCATTTT. Translated, it gives CASSLWGQGNQPQHF.

This clone was detected only once. The CDR3 is CASSFSTGNGANVLTF. The CDR3 DNA sequence: TGTGCCAGCAGCTTTTCGACAGGGAACGGGGCCAACGTCCTGACTTTC. The chain has TRBV9 and TRBJ2-6, with 7 bases fitting TRBD1. Trimming at V came to 4 bases and at J to 4 bases, leaving 8 bases not matched to a gene. The CDR3 is 16 residues long. Per the germline V gene, CDR1 is SGDLS and CDR2 is YYNGEE.

The chain employs TRBV6-5 and TRBJ1-2; 9 bases match TRBD1. The CDR3 extends over 15 amino acids. The germline gives CDR1 MNHEY, CDR2 SVGAGI. The trim removed 5 bases at V and 0 bases at J, leaving 4 bases unmatched. The CDR3 bases are TGTGCCAGCAGTAAACAGGGGGCGTCTAACTATGGCTACACCTTC. Translation: CASSKQGASNYGYTF.

This sequence joins TRBV6-6 and TRBJ2-6, with D possibly TRBD2 on 7 matching bases. V gave up 5 bases and J gave up 0 bases, with 14 bases separating them. The CDR3 sequence is 17 residues long. Per the germline V gene, CDR1 is MNHNY and CDR2 is SVGAGI (reference sequence). The CDR3 bases are TGTGCCAGCAGTCGGCGGGGGCCAAGCTCTGGGGCCAACGTCCTGACTTTC. As protein: CASSRRGPSSGANVLTF.

The V call is TRBV7-6, the J call TRBJ1-2; no firm D call. Germline-derived CDR1 and CDR2 are SGHVS and FNYEAQ. Trimming pared 1 base from V and 0 bases from J, leaving 9 bases between. The CDR3 extends over 15 amino acids. The CDR3: CASSLGQASNYGYTF. In DNA, the CDR3 is TGTGCCAGCAGCTTAGGGCAGGCCTCTAACTATGGCTACACCTTC.

The CDR3 DNA sequence: TGTGCCAGCAGCCAGAGGGACAGGGAACCAAATCAGCCCCAGCATTTT. The encoded protein is CASSQRDREPNQPQHF. V gene TRBV5-6 combines with J gene TRBJ1-5; 9 positions match TRBD1. In germline, CDR1 is SGHDT, CDR2 YYEEEE. CDR3 size: 16 residues. Losses at the gene ends were 4 bases for V and 4 bases for J; bases not matched to a gene: 9.

V is TRBV7-2 and J is TRBJ2-5; TRBD1 agrees at 11 bases. Trimming cost V 0 bases and J 4 bases; bases outside gene matches: 4. The length of the CDR3 is 16 residues. Germline-derived CDR1 and CDR2 are SGHTA and FQGNSA. CDR3 sequence reads: CASSLAGTGGGETQYF. Here the CDR3 DNA reads TGTGCCAGCAGCTTAGCGGGGACAGGGGGAGGAGAGACCCAGTACTTC. The whole variable domain, filled in from reference TRBV7-2 and TRBJ2-5, reads GAGVSQSPSNKVTEKGKDVELRCDPISGHTALYWYRQSLGQGLEFLIYFQGNSAPDKSGLPSDRFSAERTGGSVSTLTIQRTQQEDSAVYLCASSLAGTGGGETQYFGPGTRLLVL.

V and J are TRBV10-2 and TRBJ2-7, with D possibly being TRBD1 (5 bases). Looked up from germline, CDR1 is WSHSY and CDR2 is SAAADI. V shed 4 bases and J shed 3 bases, with 13 bases lying between them. The CDR3 runs 14 residues. The CDR3: CASSGLGLGYEQYF. As DNA, the CDR3 is TGCGCCAGCAGTGGACTGGGGCTCGGCTACGAGCAGTACTTC.

J is TRBJ2-2 and V is TRBV6-2 or TRBV6-3, with D possibly being TRBD2 (5 bases). V was trimmed by 2 bases and J by 2 bases, leaving 9 bases between them. The CDR3 sequence is 15 residues long. Germline lookup yields CDR1 MNHEY and CDR2 SVGEGT. This CDR3 reads CASSYDYPNTGELFF. The CDR3 bases are TGTGCCAGCAGTTACGACTACCCAAACACCGGGGAGCTGTTTTTT.

The rearrangement links TRBV25-1 to TRBJ2-7; TRBD2 is a possible D gene (5 bases). Trimming cost V 7 bases and J 2 bases, with 12 bases left between them. Germline CDR1 and CDR2: MGHDK and SYGVNS. The CDR3 is 13 residues long. The CDR3: CASNNAGAYEQYF. DNA for the CDR3: TGTGCCAGCAACAACGCCGGGGCCTACGAGCAGTACTTC.

This chain links TRBV7-2 with TRBJ2-1, with D possibly matching TRBD2 (5 bases). V shed 8 bases and J shed 7 bases, with 18 bases lying between them. This CDR3 is built from 14 residues. Germline CDR1 is SGHTA and CDR2 is FQGNSA. CDR3 sequence reads: CASGGWEKKNEQFF. CDR3 coding DNA: TGTGCCAGCGGCGGGTGGGAGAAGAAGAATGAGCAGTTCTTC.

This rearrangement joins TRBV5-1 to TRBJ1-1, with D possibly TRBD1 on 5 matching bases. The ends were cut back, 1 base at V and 1 base at J, with 8 bases in the middle. The V gene's germline CDR1 is SGHRS and CDR2 YFSETQ. The CDR3 has 14 amino acids. The CDR3 reads CASSLWGENTEAFF. In DNA form, the CDR3 reads TGCGCCAGCAGCTTGTGGGGCGAGAACACTGAAGCTTTCTTT.

J is TRBJ2-7 and V is TRBV10-2, with D possibly being TRBD2 (5 bases). Trimming removed 2 bases from V and 1 base from J, with 6 bases in between. Germline values: CDR1 WSHSY, CDR2 SAAADI. The CDR3 totals 13 residues. CDR3 residues: CASSEEGSYEQYF. The CDR3 DNA sequence: TGCGCCAGCAGTGAGGAGGGATCCTACGAGCAGTACTTC.

This clone is a singleton in its sample. This chain joins TRBV4-2 and TRBJ2-3, with 8 nucleotides matching TRBD2. Germline CDR1 reads LGHNA; CDR2 reads YNFKEQ. The CDR3 loop spans 14 amino acids. V lost 3 bases, J lost 4 bases, and 3 bases stayed unmatched. CDR3: CASSQGLEADTQYF. CDR3 DNA: TGTGCCAGCAGCCAGGGACTAGAGGCAGATACGCAGTATTTT.

This clone was seen only once. The J gene is TRBJ1-5, the V gene TRBV30; the D gene is possibly TRBD1 (6 bases). Trimming took 4 bases from V and 3 from J, leaving 13 bases between them. CDR1 is GTSNPN, CDR2 SVGIG, per germline (reference sequence). The CDR3 extends over 14 amino acids. CDR3 sequence: CAWNEDSHNQPQHF. The CDR3 region has the DNA TGTGCCTGGAATGAGGACAGTCACAATCAGCCCCAGCATTTT.

This chain joins TRBV5-6 and TRBJ2-5; maybe TRBD1 (6 bases). The CDR3 totals 13 residues. V was clipped by 0 bases and J by 5 bases, with 8 bases between them. The germline CDR1 and CDR2 sequences are SGHDT and YYEEEE. The CDR3 region has the DNA TGTGCCAGCAGCTTGGGGGGGCCGGAGACCCAGTACTTC. Translation gives CASSLGGPETQYF.

This sequence joins TRBV5-6 and TRBJ1-6; the D gene is possibly TRBD1 (5 bases). The CDR3 extends over 12 amino acids. Trimming removed 3 bases at V and 11 bases at J, with 9 bases between. Germline-derived CDR1 and CDR2 are SGHDT and YYEEEE. This chain's CDR3 is CASSSQGAPLHF. The CDR3, as DNA: TGTGCCAGCAGCTCCCAGGGCGCACCCCTCCACTTT.

The chain combines TRBV19 with TRBJ2-7; TRBD2 is a possible D gene (6 bases). The CDR3 is made up of 15 amino acids. Germline V gene lookup returns CDR1 LNHDA and CDR2 SQIVND (reference sequence). V lost 1 base to trimming and J lost 5 bases, with 15 bases between them. CDR3 DNA: TGTGCCAGTAGTATAGGGAGGGCCAGGGCTCACGAGCAGTACTTC. Encoded protein: CASSIGRARAHEQYF.

The chain couples TRBV28 to TRBJ2-5; possible D gene TRBD2, 5 bases. The length of the CDR3 is 14 residues. Germline V gene lookup returns CDR1 MDHEN and CDR2 SYDVKM. Trimming left V 6 bases short and J 5 bases short, with 16 bases between. This chain's CDR3 is CASSPFLGGETQYF. CDR3 bases: TGTGCCAGCAGCCCTTTCTTGGGCGGGGAGACCCAGTACTTC.

The rearrangement uses TRBV5-6 and TRBJ2-5, with 15 bases fitting TRBD2. Germline loops: CDR1 SGHDT, CDR2 YYEEEE. There are 16 residues in the CDR3. The V and J ends lost 4 bases and 7 bases, in that order; junction bases with no gene match: 8. The CDR3 region is CASSEGLAGGLGTQYF. The CDR3 DNA reads as TGTGCCAGCAGCGAAGGACTAGCGGGGGGGCTTGGGACCCAGTACTTC.

For this clone: This may come from a read error, since a much larger clone is one base off. The rearrangement uses TRBV2 and TRBJ1-5; maybe TRBD1 (5 bases). CDR3 length equals 14 residues. The germline V gene encodes CDR1 SNHLY and CDR2 FYNNEI. Between the trimmed V and J ends, which lost 3 bases and 4 bases, there was a span of 10 bases. CDR3 sequence: CASSDGGGNQPQHF. In DNA, the CDR3 is TGTGCCAGCAGTGACGGGGGGGGTAATCAGCCCCAGCATTTT.

J is TRBJ2-7 and V is TRBV7-2; 10 bases line up with TRBD1. V lost 5 bases to trimming and J lost 4 bases; unmatched junction nucleotides: 8. The CDR3 consists of 15 residues. In germline, CDR1 is SGHTA, CDR2 FQGNSA. In nucleotides, the CDR3 is TGTGCCAGCAGCCCCCGGGACAGGGGTTTGTACGAGCAGTACTTC. This gives the protein CASSPRDRGLYEQYF.

This chain connects TRBV7-9 to TRBJ2-1, with D tentatively TRBD1 (5 bases). V shed 2 bases and J shed 3 bases, with 8 bases lying between them. This CDR3 comprises 14 residues. Germline CDR1 SEHNR, CDR2 FQNEAQ (reference sequence). CDR3 nucleotide sequence: TGTGCCAGCAGCTTAAGGGGCCTCTACAATGAGCAGTTCTTC. Encoded protein: CASSLRGLYNEQFF.